This TCR beta chain appears in the sequencing data of a study of blood T cell repertoires in COVID-19. Turning to the study itself: The analysed material was cDNA or gDNA that came from T cells, B-cell-depleted T cells, or PBMCs.

This clone was detected only a few times. Using immunoSEQ multiplex PCR, the repertoire was profiled, and TCRdb retains in-frame clones only, with some absent. The sample lists around 300,000 clones; 88% were seen once. Researchers sorted participants into cohorts using their self-reported clinical history. With 2 bases removed from V and 4 bases from J, the gap between germline ends came to 12 bases. There are 14 residues in the CDR3. From germline, CDR1 is MDHEN and CDR2 SYDVKM. The sequence was collected from a man aged 25-40 years who had recovered from COVID-19. Sequencing was done on a sample of PBMCs or T cells enriched from blood (not recorded which). This chain joins TRBV28 and TRBJ2-7, with a weak D call TRBD2 (6 bases). CDR3 in DNA: TGTGCCAGCAGTTTACTGGGGGGTGAGTACGAGCAGTACTTC. Its translation: CASSLLGGEYEQYF.